This TCR beta chain was retrieved from a study of PD-L1 blockade in urothelial cancer (dated by TCRdb to about 2017). Looking at the study overall: Every patient began therapy at some point between 2013 and 2015 and was given atezolizumab 1,200 mg intravenously every 3 weeks. Blood samples yielded a median of around 140,000 T cells and roughly 83,000 unique TCRs, with median clonality roughly 0.085. Durable clinical benefit meant progression-free survival longer than 6 months, and TCR features were also tested against progression-free and overall survival. Twenty-nine patients had pretreatment blood TCR-seq, roughly 25 had at least one posttreatment blood collection, and roughly 25 had tumor TCR-seq. Blood samples were analyzed at 3 weeks after treatment start (second dose) and at 6 weeks after treatment start. An ECOG performance status of 0 or 1 was recorded for the patients, and 0 to 3 prior chemotherapy regimens had been received by the patients. About nine tenths of the roughly 30 patients were males with bladder-origin urothelial cancer, and 18 of 29 reported a prior smoking history. In the same patients, pretreatment tumors underwent whole exome sequencing and RNA sequencing in addition to TCR sequencing. Pretreatment tumor samples, along with matched peripheral blood serially collected before and after atezolizumab treatment, were subjected to TCR sequencing. The study, an exploratory multi-omic analysis, examined somatic, immune and clinical correlates of response to PD-L1 blockade with atezolizumab in urothelial cancer. Durable clinical benefit was achieved by nine patients and was not achieved by 20 patients. The research as a whole found: Because the sample size was small (n of about 29) and many exploratory analyses were performed, the results are intended to be hypothesis-generating. Greater expansion of tumor-associated TCR clones in peripheral blood 3 weeks after the start of treatment was observed in patients with durable benefit (n of about 24, p = 0.022). Improved progression-free and overall survival was found to be associated with pretreatment peripheral blood TCR clonality below the median.

In light of the paper, this sample's time point label describes: peripheral blood 6 weeks after treatment start. A cohort of about 31 patients with locally advanced or metastatic urothelial carcinoma, treated at Memorial Sloan Kettering on a trial protocol, was included. Peripheral blood mononuclear cells were collected pretreatment and during treatment, with between 1 and 8 total time points obtained per patient. The Qiagen DNeasy Blood extraction kit was used to purify genomic DNA from total PBMCs and tumor samples. PBMCs were collected pretreatment and during treatment, and were isolated and stored as previously described. Synthetic TCR analog templates were spiked into each PCR to estimate absolute template abundance from read counts. The immunoSEQ assay was used to amplify TCRbeta CDR3 regions from genomic DNA with bias-controlled V and J gene primers. Sequencing of rearranged TCRbeta segments was done at approximately 20X coverage. The authors' analysis ran thus. Sequencing errors were corrected by clustering and CDR3s were annotated against IMGT to assign V, D and J genes. Downstream analyses used only productive TCRbeta rearrangements and left out out-of-frame or stop-codon sequences. To compute clonality, Shannon entropy was normalized by the log of the number of unique productive sequences and then subtracted from one. Fisher's exact test with Benjamini-Hochberg correction, at a threshold of adjusted p below 0.01, was used to find clones that differed between time points or between blood and tumor. In its TCRdb copy, this immuneACCESS table keeps in-frame sequences only and misses some clones. Where compared with another copy, unresolved V genes explain less than half of these, and the others have no known cause. Clone size and V and J calls were adopted from that table, with D and trimming inferred from the DNA. This sample gives around 45,000 clones in total; 83% of them show up just once. About 14% of the sample belongs to the ten largest clones.

Concerning this clone: The antigen it recognizes is unknown. A junction end diverges from the germline sequence, so it may reflect a read error.

The TCR originated in a man between 60 and 75 years old with urothelial cancer. Specimen: PBMCs, collected around atezolizumab (anti-PD-L1) treatment.

The nucleotides read TGTGCCAGCAGTGACCCTAGGGGGCGAGTGCCCAACAACATTCAGTACTTC. Its translation is CASSDPRGRVPNNIQYF. The sequence links TRBV2 to TRBJ2-4; 7 central bases correspond to TRBD1. The CDR3 spans 17 residues, from the cysteine through the phenylalanine. Only the CDR3 DNA stays, 51 bases, in frame from base 1. CDR1 is given as SNHLY and CDR2 as FYNNEI, both from the germline V gene.